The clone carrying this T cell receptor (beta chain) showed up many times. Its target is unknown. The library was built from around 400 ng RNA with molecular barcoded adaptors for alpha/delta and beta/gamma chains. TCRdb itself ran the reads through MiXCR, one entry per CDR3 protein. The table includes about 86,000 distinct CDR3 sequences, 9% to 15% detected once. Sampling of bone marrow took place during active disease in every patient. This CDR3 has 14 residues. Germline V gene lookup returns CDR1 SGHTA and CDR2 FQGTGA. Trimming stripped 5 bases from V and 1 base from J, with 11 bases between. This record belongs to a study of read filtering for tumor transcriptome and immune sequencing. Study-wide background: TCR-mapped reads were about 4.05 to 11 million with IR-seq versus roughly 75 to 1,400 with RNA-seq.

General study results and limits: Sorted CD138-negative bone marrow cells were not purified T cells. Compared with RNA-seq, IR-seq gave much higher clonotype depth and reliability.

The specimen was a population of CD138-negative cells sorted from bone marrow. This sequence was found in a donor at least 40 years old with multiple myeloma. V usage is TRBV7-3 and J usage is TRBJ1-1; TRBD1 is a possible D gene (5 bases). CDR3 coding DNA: TGTGCCAGCAGCCCTACCGGGGGGAACACTGAAGCTTTCTTT. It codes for CASSPTGGNTEAFF. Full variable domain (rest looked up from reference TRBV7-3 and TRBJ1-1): GAGVSQTPSNKVTEKGKYVELRCDPISGHTALYWYRQSLGQGPEFLIYFQGTGAADDSGLPNDRFFAVRPEGSVSTLKIQRTERGDSAVYLCASSPTGGNTEAFFGQGTRLTVV.